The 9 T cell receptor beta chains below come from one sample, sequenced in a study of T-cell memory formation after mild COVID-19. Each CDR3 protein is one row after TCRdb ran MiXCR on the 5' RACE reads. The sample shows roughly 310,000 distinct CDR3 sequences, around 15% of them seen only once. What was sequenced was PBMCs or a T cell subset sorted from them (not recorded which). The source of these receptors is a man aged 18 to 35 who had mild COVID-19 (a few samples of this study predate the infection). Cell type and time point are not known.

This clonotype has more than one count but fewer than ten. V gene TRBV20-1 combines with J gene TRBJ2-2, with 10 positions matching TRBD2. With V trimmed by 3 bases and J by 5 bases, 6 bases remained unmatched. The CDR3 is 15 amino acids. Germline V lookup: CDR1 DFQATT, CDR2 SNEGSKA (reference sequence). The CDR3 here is CSASYSGGITGELFF. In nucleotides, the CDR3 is TGCAGTGCTAGCTATAGCGGGGGGATTACCGGGGAGCTGTTTTTT.

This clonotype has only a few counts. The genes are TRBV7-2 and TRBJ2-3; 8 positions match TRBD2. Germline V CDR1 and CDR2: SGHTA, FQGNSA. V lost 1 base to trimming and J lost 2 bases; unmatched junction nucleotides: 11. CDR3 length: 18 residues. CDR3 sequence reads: CASSLVVAGGTVTDTQYF. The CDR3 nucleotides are TGTGCCAGCAGCTTAGTGGTGGCGGGGGGCACGGTCACAGATACGCAGTATTTT.

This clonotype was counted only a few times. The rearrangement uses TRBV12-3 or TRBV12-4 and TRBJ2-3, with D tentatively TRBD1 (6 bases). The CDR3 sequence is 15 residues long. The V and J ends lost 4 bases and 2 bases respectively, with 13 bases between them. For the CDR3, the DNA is TGTGCCAGCAGTTCGACAGGAGACTTCACAGATACGCAGTATTTT. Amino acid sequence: CASSSTGDFTDTQYF.

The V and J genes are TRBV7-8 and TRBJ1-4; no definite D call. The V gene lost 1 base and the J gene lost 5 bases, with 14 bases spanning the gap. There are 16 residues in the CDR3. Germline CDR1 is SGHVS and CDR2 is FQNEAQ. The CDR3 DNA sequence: TGTGCCAGCAGCTTAGAATGGTGGGGAAAGAATGAAAAACTGTTTTTT. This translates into CASSLEWWGKNEKLFF.

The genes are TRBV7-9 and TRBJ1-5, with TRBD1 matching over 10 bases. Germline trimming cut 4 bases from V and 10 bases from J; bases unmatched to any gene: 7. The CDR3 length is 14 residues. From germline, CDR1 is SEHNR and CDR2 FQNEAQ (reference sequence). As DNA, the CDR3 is TGTGCCAGCAGCTCGGGACAGGGGACGATTCCCCAGCATTTT. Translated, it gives CASSSGQGTIPQHF.

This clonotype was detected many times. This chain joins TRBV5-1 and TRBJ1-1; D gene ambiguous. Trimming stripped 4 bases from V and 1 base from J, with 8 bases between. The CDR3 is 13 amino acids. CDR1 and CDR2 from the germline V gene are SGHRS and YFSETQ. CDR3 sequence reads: CASSINANTEAFF. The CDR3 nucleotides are TGCGCCAGCAGCATCAATGCGAACACTGAAGCTTTCTTT.

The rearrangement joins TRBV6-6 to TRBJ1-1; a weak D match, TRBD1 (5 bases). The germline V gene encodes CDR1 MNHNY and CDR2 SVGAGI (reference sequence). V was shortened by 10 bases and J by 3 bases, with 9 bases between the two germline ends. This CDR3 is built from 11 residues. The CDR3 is CAIRGDTEAFF. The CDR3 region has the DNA TGTGCCATCAGAGGGGACACTGAAGCTTTCTTT.

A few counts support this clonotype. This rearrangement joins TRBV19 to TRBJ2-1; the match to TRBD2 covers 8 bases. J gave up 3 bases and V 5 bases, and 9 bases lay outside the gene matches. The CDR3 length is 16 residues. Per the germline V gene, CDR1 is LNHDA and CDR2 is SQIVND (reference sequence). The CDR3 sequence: CASSARETSDYNEQFF. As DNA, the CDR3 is TGTGCCAGTAGTGCACGCGAGACTAGCGACTACAATGAGCAGTTCTTC.

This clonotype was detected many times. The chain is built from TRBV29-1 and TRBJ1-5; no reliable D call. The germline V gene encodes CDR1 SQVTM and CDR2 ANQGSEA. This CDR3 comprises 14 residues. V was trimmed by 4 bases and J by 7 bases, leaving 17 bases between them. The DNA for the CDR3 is TGCAGCGTTGCTTACGGCGGGGTTGGGCAGCCCCAGCATTTT. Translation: CSVAYGGVGQPQHF.